Given below is one TCR beta chain in context. This entry is derived from a study of blood T cell repertoires in COVID-19. The CDR3 spans 15 residues. Germline lookup yields CDR1 KGHDR and CDR2 SFDVKD. Trimming stripped 4 bases from V and 0 bases from J, with 10 bases between. Per the authors' pipeline: For nucleated cells, counts were estimated from reference gene primer amplification. The method was immunoSEQ multiplex PCR; TCRdb's version includes in-frame clones alone and lacks a portion of them. Clonal size and the V and J genes are those of that table, whereas D and trimming came from the DNA. The sample has 250,000 or so clones; 80% to 90% are singletons.

This TCR was recovered from a man aged 25-40 years with COVID-19, enrolled during active disease. The sequenced sample consisted of peripheral blood. The rearrangement joins TRBV24-1 to TRBJ2-3; D perhaps matches TRBD1 (6 bases). The CDR3 coding sequence is TGTGCCACCAGTGAAGGGGGTTTAAGCACAGATACGCAGTATTTT. It encodes CATSEGGLSTDTQYF.